Sequencing of this T cell receptor (beta chain) was carried out in a study of OX40 agonist ivuxolimab in advanced cancers. In the study overall: Among those treated, three patients had partial responses, one with hepatocellular carcinoma and two with cutaneous melanoma.

Deletions cut 0 bases from V and 7 bases from J, with 7 bases between. The CDR3 contains 13 residues. CDR1 SGHRS and CDR2 YFSETQ come from the germline V gene. Sequencing used immunoSEQ multiplex PCR; TCRdb keeps in-frame clones, though not all of them. In the table there are under 70,000 clones, 70% to 90% of which are singletons. This sequence originates from an adult with an advanced solid tumor such as melanoma, head and neck, liver or kidney cancer. The gene calls are TRBV5-1 and TRBJ1-4; no definite D call. This specimen consisted of CD4+ or CD8+ T cells sorted from blood, obtained in a trial of the OX40 agonist ivuxolimab. CDR3 nucleotides: TGCGCCAGCAGCTTGGGCAGCCCTGAAAAACTGTTTTTT. As protein: CASSLGSPEKLFF.